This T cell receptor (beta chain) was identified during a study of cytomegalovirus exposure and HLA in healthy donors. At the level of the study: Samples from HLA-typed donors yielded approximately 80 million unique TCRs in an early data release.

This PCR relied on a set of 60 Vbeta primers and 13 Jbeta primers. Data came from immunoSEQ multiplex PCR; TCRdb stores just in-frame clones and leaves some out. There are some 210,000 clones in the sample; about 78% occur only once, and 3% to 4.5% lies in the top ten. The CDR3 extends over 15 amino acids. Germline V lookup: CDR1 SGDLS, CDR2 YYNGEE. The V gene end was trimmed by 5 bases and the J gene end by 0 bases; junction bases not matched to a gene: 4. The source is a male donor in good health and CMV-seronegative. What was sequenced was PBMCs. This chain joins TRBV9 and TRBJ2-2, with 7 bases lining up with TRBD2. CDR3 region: CASRGGVPNTGELFF. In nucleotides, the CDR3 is TGTGCCAGCAGGGGAGGGGTTCCGAACACCGGGGAGCTGTTTTTT.